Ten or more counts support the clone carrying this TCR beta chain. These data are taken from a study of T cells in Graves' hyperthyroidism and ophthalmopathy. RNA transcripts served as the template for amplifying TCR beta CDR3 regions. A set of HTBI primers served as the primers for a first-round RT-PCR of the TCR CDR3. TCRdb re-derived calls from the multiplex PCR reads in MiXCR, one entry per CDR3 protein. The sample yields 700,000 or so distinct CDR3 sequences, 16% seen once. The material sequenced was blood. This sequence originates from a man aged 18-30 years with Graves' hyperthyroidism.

CDR3 nucleotide sequence: TGTGCCAGCACCACAGGGTTCGATCAGCCCCAGCATTTT. Its translation: CASTTGFDQPQHF. V usage is TRBV7-2 and J usage is TRBJ1-5, with D possibly being TRBD1 (6 bases). The CDR3 contains 13 residues. Germline lookup yields CDR1 SGHTA and CDR2 FQGNSA. Trimming removed 7 bases at V and 5 bases at J, with 12 bases between.